The clone carrying this TCR beta chain was seen repeatedly, ten times or more. The antigen is undetermined. Diagnoses rested on clinical symptoms, serum thyroxine and TRAb, thyroid ultrasound and orbital computed tomography. These data are taken from a study of T cells in Graves' hyperthyroidism and ophthalmopathy. Findings and caveats of the study: Clonotypes that were expanded in thyroid above 0.001 mostly appeared in blood too.

The source material, RNA transcripts, was used to amplify TCR beta CDR3 regions. The study used the HTBI primer set for a first-round RT-PCR of the TCR CDR3. In TCRdb, the multiplex PCR reads were re-called with MiXCR into one record per CDR3 protein. Here the sample spans under 450,000 distinct CDR3 sequences, approximately 13% being singletons. The CDR3 runs to 18 residues. Germline V lookup: CDR1 SGHAT, CDR2 FQNNGV. The V gene end was trimmed by 5 bases and the J gene end by 1 base; junction bases not matched to a gene: 7. Sequenced input: blood. The gene calls are TRBV11-2 and TRBJ2-2; 13 nucleotides agree with TRBD2. This clonotype was sampled from a man under 40 with Graves' hyperthyroidism that later progressed to Graves' ophthalmopathy. CDR3 region: CASSLRLAGGQNTGELFF. CDR3 coding DNA: TGTGCCAGCAGCCTTAGACTAGCGGGGGGCCAGAACACCGGGGAGCTGTTTTTT.